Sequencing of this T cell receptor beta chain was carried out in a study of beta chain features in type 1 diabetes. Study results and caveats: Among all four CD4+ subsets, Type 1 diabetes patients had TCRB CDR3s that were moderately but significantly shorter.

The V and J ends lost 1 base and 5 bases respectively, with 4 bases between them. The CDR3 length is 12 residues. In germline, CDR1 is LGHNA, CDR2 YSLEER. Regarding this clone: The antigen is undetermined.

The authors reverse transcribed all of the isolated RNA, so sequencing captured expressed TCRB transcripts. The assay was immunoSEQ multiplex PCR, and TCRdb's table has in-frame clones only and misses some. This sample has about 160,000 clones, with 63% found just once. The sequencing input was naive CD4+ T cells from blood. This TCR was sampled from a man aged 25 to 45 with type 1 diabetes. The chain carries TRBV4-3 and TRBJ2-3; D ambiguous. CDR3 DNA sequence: TGCGCCAGCAGCCAAGTTGGAGATACGCAGTATTTT. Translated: CASSQVGDTQYF.